A single T cell receptor beta chain is shown here with its context. Its specificity is unknown. Generated by immunoSEQ multiplex PCR, the TCRdb table keeps only in-frame clones and is missing some. The top ten hold less than 1.5% of the sample, which has under 2,000,000 clones, 85% to 95% seen once. The source of the sample is a study of shared clonotypes between healthy human individuals. Study results and limitations: All-four-donor shared clonotypes had higher generation probabilities than non-shared clonotypes did. Clonotype sharing among donors, it was expected, would be affected by sequencing depth.

Germline V gives CDR1 MNHEY, CDR2 SVGAGI. The ends were cut back, 10 bases at V and 3 bases at J, with 16 bases in the middle. The length of the CDR3 is 14 residues. Cells designated naive CD8 were CD45RO-negative and were positively selected for CCR7, with terminally differentiated effector memory CD45RA+ cells excluded. Donation came from healthy HIV-negative adults that had no recent acute infections or vaccinations. The receptor was isolated from a man aged 18 to 29 in good health. Sequencing was carried out using naive CD8+ T cells sorted from blood. The J gene is TRBJ2-4, the V gene TRBV6-5; perhaps TRBD2 as D (6 bases). The CDR3 nucleotides are TGTGCCACTGCGCCGGGAGACCTCAAAAACATTCAGTACTTC. Residues: CATAPGDLKNIQYF.